These T cell receptor beta chains were read from a single sample in a study of technical replicates of blood from a handful of donors. The repertoire was sequenced with immunoSEQ multiplex PCR; TCRdb's copy has only in-frame clones and lacks some. Among tens of thousands of clones listed, around 96% were seen once. Sequencing used T cells isolated from PBMCs. These receptors originate from a human donor in good health. Both conserved end residues are part of each CDR3.

v_gene: TRBV5-1; CDR3aa: CASSLGGTGATDTQYF
v_gene: TRBV2; CDR3aa: CASSDGGGHGYTF
v_gene: TRBV4-1; CDR3aa: CASSQGRGRETQYF
v_gene: TRBV11-3; CDR3aa: CASSWGTSTYNEQFF
v_gene: TRBV4-1; CDR3aa: CASSSPERMVDTQYF
v_gene: TRBV29-1; CDR3aa: CSVVETGAFETQYF
v_gene: TRBV9; CDR3aa: CASSVGGGVGDEQYF
v_gene: TRBV15; CDR3aa: CATSGDRDRYQPQHF
v_gene: TRBV7-2; CDR3aa: CASSLQGALGYTF
v_gene: TRBV13; CDR3aa: CASSAHRMNTEAFF
v_gene: TRBV4-2; CDR3aa: CASSQEGGNYEQYF
v_gene: TRBV19; CDR3aa: CASKTSPTGVGNTIYF
v_gene: TRBV21-1; CDR3aa: CASSKGQGAYEQYF
v_gene: TRBV10-3; CDR3aa: CAITGTGSGELFF
v_gene: TRBV4-1; CDR3aa: CASSQNHLGEQFF
v_gene: TRBV4-2; CDR3aa: CASSQDQTGAFYEQYF
v_gene: TRBV6-6; CDR3aa: CASSSGVSAGEQYF
v_gene: TRBV4-1; CDR3aa: CASSQLPSGANVLTF
v_gene: TRBV28; CDR3aa: CASSSIPGQGTGELFF
v_gene: TRBV4-2; CDR3aa: CASSSRLSSETQYF
v_gene: TRBV7-2; CDR3aa: CASSLAGTRAYTEAFF
v_gene: TRBV10-1; CDR3aa: CASSEWASGYNEQFF
v_gene: TRBV27; CDR3aa: CASSYSPPGELFF
v_gene: TRBV7-3; CDR3aa: CASSLEGTGELFF
v_gene: TRBV11-2; CDR3aa: CASSRDRSNEKLFF
v_gene: TRBV5-1; CDR3aa: CASSQGLAGGEQYF